At least ten counts were recorded for the clone carrying this T cell receptor (beta chain). Amplification of TCR beta CDR3 regions used RNA as the template. The HTBI primer set drove a first-round RT-PCR of the TCR CDR3. Each CDR3 protein is one row after TCRdb ran MiXCR on the multiplex PCR reads. The sample lists more than 500,000 distinct CDR3 sequences; more than 15% were seen once. Clinical symptoms, serum thyroxine and TRAb, thyroid ultrasound and orbital computed tomography were used for the diagnoses. This sample was included in a study of T cells in Graves' hyperthyroidism and ophthalmopathy. Study context: Peripheral blood collection took place at initial diagnosis, before any treatment.

This CDR3 region has 10 residues. V lost 8 bases and J lost 3, with 5 bases in between. From germline, CDR1 is KGHSH and CDR2 LQKENI. This sequence joins TRBV18 and TRBJ2-7; no reliable D call. The receptor's source is a woman in her twenties or thirties with Graves' ophthalmopathy. The sample taken for sequencing was blood. The CDR3 loop reads CASILYEQYF. The CDR3, as DNA: TGTGCCAGCATACTCTACGAGCAGTACTTC. The variable domain in full, completed from reference TRBV18 and TRBJ2-7, reads NAGVMQNPRHLVRRRGQEARLRCSPMKGHSHVYWYRQLPEEGLKFMVYLQKENIIDESGMPKERFSAEFPKEGPSILRIQQVVRGDSAAYFCASILYEQYFGPGTRLTVT.